This paragraph reports one TCR beta chain. What this receptor recognizes is not known. Nothing much larger sits one base from this clone, and base qualities are not available. V loses 4 bases at its end and J loses 3 bases; junction bases beyond the gene matches: 5. The CDR3 starts with the cysteine, ends with the phenylalanine, and has 15 residues. Just CDR3 DNA is preserved here, 45 bases in frame from base 1. CDR1 and CDR2 are drawn from the germline V gene: SGHTA, FQGNSA. One collaborating source in Seattle enrolled patients during active infection and followed them longitudinally through the course of disease. Whole blood was collected in K2EDTA tubes by collaborating institutions according to the institutions' own protocols. For TCRbeta analysis, collaborator samples were shipped as frozen whole blood, as isolated PBMCs, or as DNA extracted from either sample type. The immunoSEQ Assay, a bias-controlled multiplex PCR, was used to amplify TCRbeta CDR3 regions from genomic DNA. The paper's data handling went like this. Nucleated cell counts per sample were estimated from amplification of reference gene primers within the assay. To quantify the absolute abundance of each unique TCRbeta CDR3 rearrangement, sequence reads were collapsed and filtered. For each sample, productive Simpson clonality was calculated by taking the square root of Simpson's diversity index across productive rearrangements. Drawn from immuneACCESS, this table holds only the in-frame rearrangements with V and J called that TCRdb kept. Clones are partly lost; checked studies trace under half to an unresolved V gene and leave the rest unexplained. That table is the source of V, J and clone size, and D and trimming were worked out from the DNA. This sample is represented by fewer than 300,000 clones; approximately 87% of them were singletons. The ten most abundant clones make up approximately 12% of the sample.

This sample is part of a study of blood T cell repertoires in COVID-19 (dated by TCRdb to the early 2020s). For the study in its entirety: Samples from collaborators originated in the United States, Italy and Spain and spanned both the acute and convalescent phases of COVID-19. The prospective study material was composed of cDNA or gDNA derived from T cells, B-cell-depleted T cells, or PBMCs. Subjects who had been exposed to COVID-19, were actively infected with it, or had recovered from it provided the deeply sampled blood TCRbeta repertoires that made up the dataset. The repertoires were released in a freely available public database meant as a resource for research on the immune response to SARS-CoV-2. Samples were obtained from the ongoing ImmuneRACE study (first 160 participants) and from about 1,300 subjects provided by 6 global collaborators. Nearly every sample came with metadata listing a de-identified subject ID, COVID-19 status, age in years and sex. Where available, HLA class I and class II types were obtained from metadata supplied by the sample provider rather than from assay-based typing. The investigation overall reported the following: Clinical and demographic metadata were provided uncurated, with the amount varying by source and participant.

This chain is built from TRBV7-2 and TRBJ2-5; 10 of the junction bases match TRBD1. The sequencing input was peripheral blood. The sequence came from a woman aged 25 to 39 with COVID-19, enrolled during active disease. The CDR3 here reads CASSSEGTGEETQYF. The sequence in DNA is TGTGCCAGCAGCTCCGAGGGGACAGGGGAAGAGACCCAGTACTTC.